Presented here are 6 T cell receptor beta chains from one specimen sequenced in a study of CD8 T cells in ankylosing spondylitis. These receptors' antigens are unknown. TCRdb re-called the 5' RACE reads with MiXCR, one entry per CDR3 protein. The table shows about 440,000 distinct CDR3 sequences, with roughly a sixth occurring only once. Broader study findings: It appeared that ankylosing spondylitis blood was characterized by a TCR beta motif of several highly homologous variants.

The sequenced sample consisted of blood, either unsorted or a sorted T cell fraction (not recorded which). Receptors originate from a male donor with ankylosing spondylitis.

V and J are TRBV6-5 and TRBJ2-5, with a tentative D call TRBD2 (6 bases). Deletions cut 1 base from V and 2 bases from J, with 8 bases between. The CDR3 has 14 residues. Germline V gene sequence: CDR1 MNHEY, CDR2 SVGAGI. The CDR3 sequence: CASSYWGGQETQYF. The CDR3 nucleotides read TGTGCCAGCAGTTACTGGGGAGGACAAGAGACCCAGTACTTC.

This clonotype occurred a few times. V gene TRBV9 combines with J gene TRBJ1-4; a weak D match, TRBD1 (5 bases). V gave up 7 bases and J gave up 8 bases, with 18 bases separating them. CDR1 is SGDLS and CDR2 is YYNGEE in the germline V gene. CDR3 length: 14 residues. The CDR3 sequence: CASAKGQGEEKLFF. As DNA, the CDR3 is TGTGCCAGCGCGAAGGGGCAGGGTGAAGAAAAACTGTTTTTT.

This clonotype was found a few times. The DNA for the CDR3 is TGTGCCAGCAAAGCCACCGGGACAGCGTCCAACGAGCAGTACTTC. Amino acids: CASKATGTASNEQYF. This sequence joins TRBV28 and TRBJ2-7; 7 nucleotides line up with TRBD1. The CDR3 is made up of 15 amino acids. Germline CDR1 reads MDHEN; CDR2 reads SYDVKM. The trim removed 7 bases at V and 5 bases at J, leaving 14 bases unmatched.

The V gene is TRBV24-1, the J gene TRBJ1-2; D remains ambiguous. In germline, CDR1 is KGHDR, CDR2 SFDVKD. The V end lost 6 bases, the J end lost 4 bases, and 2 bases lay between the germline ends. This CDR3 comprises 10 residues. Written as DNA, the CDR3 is TGTGCCACCAGTCCCTATGGCTACACCTTC. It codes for CATSPYGYTF.

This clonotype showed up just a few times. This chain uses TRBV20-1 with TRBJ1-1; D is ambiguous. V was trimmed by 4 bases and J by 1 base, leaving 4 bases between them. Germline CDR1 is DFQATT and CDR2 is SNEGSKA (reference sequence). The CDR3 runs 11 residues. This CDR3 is CSAMENTEAFF. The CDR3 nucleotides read TGCAGTGCTATGGAGAACACTGAAGCTTTCTTT.

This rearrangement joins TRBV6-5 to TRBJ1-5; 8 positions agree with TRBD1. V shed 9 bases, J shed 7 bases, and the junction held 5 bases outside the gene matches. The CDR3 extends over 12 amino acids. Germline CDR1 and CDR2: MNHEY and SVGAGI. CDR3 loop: CASGQGGQPQHF. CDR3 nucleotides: TGTGCCAGTGGACAGGGAGGACAGCCCCAGCATTTT.